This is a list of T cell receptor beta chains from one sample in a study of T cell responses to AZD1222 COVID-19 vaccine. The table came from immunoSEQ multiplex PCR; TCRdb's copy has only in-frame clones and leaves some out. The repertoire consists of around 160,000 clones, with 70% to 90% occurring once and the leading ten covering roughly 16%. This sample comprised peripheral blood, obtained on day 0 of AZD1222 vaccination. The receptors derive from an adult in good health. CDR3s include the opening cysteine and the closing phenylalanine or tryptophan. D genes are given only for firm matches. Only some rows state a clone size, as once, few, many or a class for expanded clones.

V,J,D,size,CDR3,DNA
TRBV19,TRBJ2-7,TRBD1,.,CASSLMGTGKDEQYF,TGTGCCAGTAGTCTGATGGGGACAGGGAAAGACGAGCAGTACTTC
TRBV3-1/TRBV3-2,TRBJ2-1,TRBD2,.,CASSQDVAGGSRSLKHNEQFF,TGTGCCAGCAGCCAAGATGTGGCGGGGGGCAGCCGGTCTTTGAAACACAATGAGCAGTTCTTC
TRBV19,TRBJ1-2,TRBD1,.,CASSIGQGRLGYGYTF,TGTGCCAGTAGTATAGGACAGGGCCGACTTGGCTATGGCTACACCTTC
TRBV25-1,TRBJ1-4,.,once,CASSEFGGGNEKLFF,TGTGCCAGCAGTGAATTCGGGGGAGGTAATGAAAAACTGTTTTTT
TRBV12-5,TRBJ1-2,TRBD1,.,CASGGGTGYGYTF,TGTGCTAGTGGTGGCGGGACAGGTTATGGCTACACCTTC
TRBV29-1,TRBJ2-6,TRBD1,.,CSVEGDSSSSSGANVLTF,TGCAGCGTTGAAGGGGACAGTTCCTCCAGCTCTGGGGCCAACGTCCTGACTTTC
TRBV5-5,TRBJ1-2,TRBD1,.,CASSLGLGQAIYGYTF,TGTGCCAGCAGCTTGGGTTTGGGACAGGCAATCTATGGCTACACCTTC
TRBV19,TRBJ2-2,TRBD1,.,CASRSGQGIGGELFF,TGTGCCAGTAGATCGGGACAGGGGATCGGCGGGGAGCTGTTTTTT
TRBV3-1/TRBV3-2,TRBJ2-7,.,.,CASSQDRAYEQYF,TGTGCCAGCAGCCAAGATCGGGCCTACGAGCAGTACTTC
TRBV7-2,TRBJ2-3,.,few,CASSNLPLSTDTQYF,TGTGCCAGCAGCAACTTGCCCCTTAGCACAGATACGCAGTATTTT
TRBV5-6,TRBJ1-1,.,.,CASSLKGGNTEAFF,TGTGCCAGCAGCCTCAAAGGGGGGAACACTGAAGCTTTCTTT
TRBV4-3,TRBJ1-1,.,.,CASSQDDRLAAEAFF,TGCGCCAGCAGCCAAGATGATCGGCTGGCCGCTGAAGCTTTCTTT
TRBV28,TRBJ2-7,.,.,CASSRWDGDYEQYF,TGTGCCAGCAGTAGATGGGACGGCGACTACGAGCAGTACTTC
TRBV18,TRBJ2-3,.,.,CASSRGGLDTQYF,TGTGCCAGCTCGCGCGGGGGCTTGGATACGCAGTATTTT
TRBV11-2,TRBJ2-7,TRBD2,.,CASSLGGGGTYEQYF,TGTGCCAGCAGCTTAGGCGGGGGGGGCACCTACGAGCAGTACTTC
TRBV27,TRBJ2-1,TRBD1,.,CASRTGDYNEQFF,TGTGCCAGCAGGACAGGGGACTACAATGAGCAGTTCTTC
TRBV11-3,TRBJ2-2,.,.,CASSFSGSSNTGELFF,TGTGCCAGCAGCTTTAGCGGAAGCTCGAACACCGGGGAGCTGTTTTTT
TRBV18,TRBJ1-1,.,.,CASSPGVPNTEAFF,TGTGCCAGCTCACCCGGGGTCCCGAACACTGAAGCTTTCTTT
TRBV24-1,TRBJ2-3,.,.,CATSSSGWTDTQYF,TGTGCCACCTCTTCTTCAGGGTGGACAGATACGCAGTATTTT
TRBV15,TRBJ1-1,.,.,CATSRAQGLNTEAFF,TGTGCCACCAGCAGAGCGCAAGGACTGAACACTGAAGCTTTCTTT
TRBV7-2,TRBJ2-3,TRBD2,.,CASSLGASGGQRTQYF,TGTGCCAGCAGCTTAGGGGCTAGCGGGGGGCAACGTACGCAGTATTTT
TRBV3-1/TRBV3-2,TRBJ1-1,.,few,CASSQDGEVSNTEAFF,TGTGCCAGCAGCCAAGATGGGGAGGTGAGTAACACTGAAGCTTTCTTT
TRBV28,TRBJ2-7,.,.,CASSLPYYEQYF,TGTGCCAGCAGCTTACCCTACTACGAGCAGTACTTC
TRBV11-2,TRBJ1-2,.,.,CASSLVAFTVREGDGYTF,TGTGCCAGCAGCTTAGTGGCCTTCACCGTCAGGGAGGGGGATGGCTACACCTTC
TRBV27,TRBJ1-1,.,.,CASSHLNREAFF,TGTGCCAGCAGTCACCTGAACCGAGAAGCTTTCTTT
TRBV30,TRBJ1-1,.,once,CAWTGVHAEAFF,TGTGCCTGGACAGGGGTTCACGCTGAAGCTTTCTTT
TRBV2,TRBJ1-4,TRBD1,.,CASSWDREGEKLFF,TGTGCCAGCAGTTGGGACAGGGAAGGTGAAAAACTGTTTTTT
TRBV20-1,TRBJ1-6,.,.,CSATGNSPLHF,TGCAGTGCTACCGGGAATTCACCCCTCCACTTT
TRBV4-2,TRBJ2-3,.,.,CASSPGQGGHTDTQYF,TGTGCCAGCAGCCCCGGGCAGGGAGGACACACAGATACGCAGTATTTT
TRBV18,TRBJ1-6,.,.,CASSPTGIGSPLHF,TGTGCCAGCTCACCAACGGGGATAGGTTCACCCCTCCACTTT
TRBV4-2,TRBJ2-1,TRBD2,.,CASSQDYERGSNEQFF,TGTGCCAGCAGCCAAGATTACGAGCGGGGGTCCAATGAGCAGTTCTTC
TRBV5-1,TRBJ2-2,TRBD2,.,CASSLLAGPNTGELFF,TGCGCCAGCAGCTTACTAGCGGGGCCGAACACCGGGGAGCTGTTTTTT
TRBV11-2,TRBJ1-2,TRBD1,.,CASSLGGTGVSYGYTF,TGTGCCAGCAGCTTAGGCGGGACAGGGGTTTCCTATGGCTACACCTTC
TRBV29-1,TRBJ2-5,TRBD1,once,CSVGTGVQETQYF,TGCAGCGTTGGGACAGGGGTACAAGAGACCCAGTACTTC
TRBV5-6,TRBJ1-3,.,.,CASSTFGNTIYF,TGTGCCAGCAGCACTTTTGGAAACACCATATATTTT
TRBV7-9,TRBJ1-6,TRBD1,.,CASSSTGTGVYSPLHF,TGTGCCAGCAGTTCTACCGGGACAGGGGTTTATTCACCCCTCCACTTT
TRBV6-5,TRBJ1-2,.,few,CASSSPQEGYGYTF,TGTGCCAGCAGTTCGCCACAGGAGGGCTATGGCTACACCTTC
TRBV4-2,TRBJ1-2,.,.,CASSQDLSGQGPNTF,TGTGCCAGCAGCCAAGACTTATCTGGCCAGGGGCCTAACACCTTC
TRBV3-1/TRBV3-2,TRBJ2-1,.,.,CASSLLGGPGEQFF,TGTGCCAGCAGCCTGCTAGGGGGGCCGGGTGAGCAGTTCTTC
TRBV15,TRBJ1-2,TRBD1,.,CATSRDLLTGNGYTF,TGTGCCACCAGCAGAGATCTATTGACAGGGAATGGCTACACCTTC
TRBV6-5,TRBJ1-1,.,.,CASSSPSENTEAFF,TGTGCCAGCAGTTCACCCTCAGAGAACACTGAAGCTTTCTTT
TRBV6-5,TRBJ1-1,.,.,CALGVNTEAFF,TGTGCCTTGGGGGTGAACACTGAAGCTTTCTTT
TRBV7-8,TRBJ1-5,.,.,CASSLAGRGQPQHF,TGTGCCAGCAGCTTAGCGGGCAGAGGTCAGCCCCAGCATTTT